This T cell receptor beta chain was identified in a study of cytomegalovirus exposure and HLA in healthy donors. Study-level results: Reports state that TCR beta sequences accurately predicted most subjects' HLA-A and HLA-B alleles.

These donors counted as nominally healthy when sampled, but unrecorded immune exposures were likely. Concerning this clone itself: Its antigen remains unidentified.

The primer mix had 60 Vbeta and 13 Jbeta primers. Repertoires were generated with immunoSEQ multiplex PCR, while TCRdb's copy carries only in-frame clones and drops some. This sample has over 80,000 clones, with about 78% found just once. The V gene's germline CDR1 is SGHVS and CDR2 FQNEAQ. The CDR3 is made up of 16 amino acids. Trimming cost V 1 base and J 4 bases, with 16 bases left between them. What was sequenced was PBMCs. The V call is TRBV7-8, the J call TRBJ1-1; TRBD1 is a possible D gene (5 bases). This clonotype was obtained from a woman aged 40 to 50 in good health and CMV-seronegative. The CDR3 DNA reads TGTGCCAGCAGCTTAGATGGCAGGGCGGGGCTCACTGAAGCTTTCTTT. It specifies CASSLDGRAGLTEAFF.